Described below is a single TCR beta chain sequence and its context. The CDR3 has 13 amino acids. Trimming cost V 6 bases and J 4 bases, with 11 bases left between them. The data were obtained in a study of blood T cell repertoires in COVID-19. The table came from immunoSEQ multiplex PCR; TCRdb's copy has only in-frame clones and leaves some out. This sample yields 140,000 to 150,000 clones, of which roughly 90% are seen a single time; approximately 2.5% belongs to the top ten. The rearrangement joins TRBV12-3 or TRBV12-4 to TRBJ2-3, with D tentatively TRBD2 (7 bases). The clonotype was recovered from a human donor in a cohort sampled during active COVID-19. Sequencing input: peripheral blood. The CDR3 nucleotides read TGTGCCAGCAGCCGAGGGGGGGCAGATACGCAGTATTTT. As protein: CASSRGGADTQYF.